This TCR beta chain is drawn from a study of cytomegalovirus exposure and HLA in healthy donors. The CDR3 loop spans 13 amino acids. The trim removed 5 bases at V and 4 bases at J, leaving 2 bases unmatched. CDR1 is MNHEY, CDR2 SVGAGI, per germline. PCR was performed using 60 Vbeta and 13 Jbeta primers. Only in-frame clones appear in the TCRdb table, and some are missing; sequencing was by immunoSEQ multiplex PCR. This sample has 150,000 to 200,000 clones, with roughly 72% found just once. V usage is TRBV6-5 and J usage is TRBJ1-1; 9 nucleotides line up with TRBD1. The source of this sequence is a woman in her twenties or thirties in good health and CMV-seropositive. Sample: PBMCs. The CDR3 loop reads CASSDRGFTEAFF. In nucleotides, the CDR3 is TGTGCCAGCAGTGACAGGGGGTTCACTGAAGCTTTCTTT.